This passage covers 29 T cell receptor beta chains from one sample sequenced in a study of T cell changes during pregnancy in multiple sclerosis. Sequenced by immunoSEQ multiplex PCR; TCRdb stores in-frame clones only, minus some. This sample has 35,000 to 40,000 clones, with about 88% found just once. Here the sequenced sample was CD4+ T cells from peripheral blood mononuclear cells, taken before pregnancy. These receptors originate from a female donor with multiple sclerosis, enrolled in a pregnancy study.

The rearrangement links TRBV18 to TRBJ1-2; 11 positions agree with TRBD1. The CDR3 totals 15 residues. Germline CDR1 reads KGHSH; CDR2 reads LQKENI. V lost 3 bases, J lost 3 bases, and 3 bases stayed unmatched. CDR3 nucleotides: TGTGCCAGCTCACCCCGGGACAGGGGGGACTATGGCTACACCTTC. Encoded protein: CASSPRDRGDYGYTF.

The genes are TRBV5-1 and TRBJ2-2; TRBD2 aligns across 7 bases. The V gene end was trimmed by 1 base and the J gene end by 0 bases; junction bases not matched to a gene: 3. The germline CDR1 and CDR2 sequences are SGHRS and YFSETQ. The CDR3 contains 16 residues. The CDR3 nucleotides read TGCGCCAGCAGCTTGAGGGGACTAACGAACACCGGGGAGCTGTTTTTT. This translates into CASSLRGLTNTGELFF.

The chain joins TRBV19 to TRBJ2-1; weak D call: TRBD1 (6 bases). V lost 7 bases and J 5 bases, leaving 18 bases between the germline ends. CDR3 length: 15 amino acids. Germline V gene lookup returns CDR1 LNHDA and CDR2 SQIVND (reference sequence). CDR3 in amino acids: CASTRGDVPHNEQFF. The CDR3 nucleotides are TGTGCCAGTACCAGGGGTGATGTCCCCCACAATGAGCAGTTCTTC.

The chain uses TRBV5-4 and TRBJ2-1, with 9 bases fitting TRBD1. J was trimmed by 6 bases and V by 2 bases; bases with no gene match: 9. Per the germline V gene, CDR1 is SGHNT and CDR2 is YYREEE (reference sequence). This CDR3 region has 16 residues. The CDR3 sequence: CASSFGGTGGVNEQFF. Here the CDR3 DNA reads TGTGCCAGCAGCTTTGGAGGTACAGGGGGCGTCAATGAGCAGTTCTTC.

V and J are TRBV6-5 and TRBJ2-2, with D unresolved. CDR3 size: 15 residues. V lost 2 bases and J 0 bases, leaving 7 bases between the germline ends. Germline V lookup: CDR1 MNHEY, CDR2 SVGAGI. The CDR3 DNA reads as TGTGCCAGCAGTTACGTCCAATCGAACACCGGGGAGCTGTTTTTT. Translating gives CASSYVQSNTGELFF.

The chain has TRBV6-5 and TRBJ2-7, with D unclear. Trimming removed 6 bases at V and 1 base at J, with 10 bases between. Germline CDR1 MNHEY, CDR2 SVGAGI. The CDR3 is 13 amino acids. CDR3 loop: CASSPITSYEQYF. The CDR3 nucleotides are TGTGCCAGCAGCCCTATAACTTCCTACGAGCAGTACTTC.

The rearrangement joins TRBV23-1 to TRBJ2-7; TRBD1 matches 7 bases. TRBV23-1 is classed as an ORF, of uncertain function. Unmatched junction bases numbered 15, after V lost 4 bases and J lost 0 bases. CDR3 length: 18 amino acids. The CDR3 DNA is TGCGCCAGCAGTCCTTCGGACAGGCTAACGGACCACTCCTACGAGCAGTACTTC. Its translation is CASSPSDRLTDHSYEQYF.

V usage is TRBV6-5 and J usage is TRBJ1-5; 7 nucleotides agree with TRBD1. Trimming at V came to 5 bases and at J to 7 bases, leaving 5 bases not matched to a gene. Germline lookup yields CDR1 MNHEY and CDR2 SVGAGI. The CDR3 has 13 residues. DNA for the CDR3: TGTGCCAGCAGTGACAGGGCGGGGCAGCCCCAGCATTTT. Translating gives CASSDRAGQPQHF.

The chain links TRBV5-6 to TRBJ1-5; perhaps TRBD1 as D (5 bases). This CDR3 has 17 residues. Germline V gene sequence: CDR1 SGHDT, CDR2 YYEEEE. V lost 4 bases to trimming and J lost 1 base, with 18 bases between them. The CDR3: CASSQSWGAESNQPQHF. CDR3 sequence (DNA): TGTGCCAGCAGCCAGTCTTGGGGCGCAGAAAGCAATCAGCCCCAGCATTTT.

V and J are TRBV10-3 and TRBJ2-7; D possibly corresponds to TRBD2 (6 bases). Trimming left V 6 bases short and J 4 bases short, with 19 bases between. Germline V gene lookup returns CDR1 ENHRY and CDR2 SYGVKD. The CDR3 sequence is 15 residues long. The CDR3 here is CAISKTGTEGYEQYF. The CDR3 bases are TGTGCCATCAGCAAGACCGGGACTGAAGGTTACGAGCAGTACTTC.

The rearrangement joins TRBV19 to TRBJ2-3; the match to TRBD1 covers 7 bases. V gave up 5 bases and J gave up 2 bases; unmatched junction bases: 7. CDR1 and CDR2 from the germline V gene are LNHDA and SQIVND (reference sequence). The CDR3 runs to 15 residues. The chain's CDR3 is CASSFRTGTTDTQYF. CDR3 sequence (DNA): TGTGCCAGTAGTTTTCGGACAGGAACCACAGATACGCAGTATTTT.

The chain is built from TRBV5-1 and TRBJ1-3; D is ambiguous. Trimming left V 4 bases short and J 4 bases short, with 15 bases between. CDR1 and CDR2 from the germline V gene are SGHRS and YFSETQ. The CDR3 consists of 15 residues. CDR3 region: CASSPGAVVGNTIYF. In nucleotides, the CDR3 is TGCGCCAGCAGCCCCGGAGCGGTGGTCGGAAACACCATATATTTT.

This clone was recorded only once. This rearrangement joins TRBV10-3 to TRBJ2-7; D might be TRBD2 (6 bases). The CDR3 consists of 14 residues. V shed 6 bases and J shed 0 bases, with 12 bases lying between them. Germline V gene sequence: CDR1 ENHRY, CDR2 SYGVKD. The CDR3 here is CAISETSPSYEQYF. Here the CDR3 DNA reads TGTGCCATCAGCGAGACTAGTCCCTCCTACGAGCAGTACTTC.

The chain links TRBV6-5 to TRBJ2-7, with D possibly TRBD2 on 5 matching bases. V was pared by 6 bases and J by 0 bases, with 15 bases between. The CDR3 consists of 15 residues. Looked up from germline, CDR1 is MNHEY and CDR2 is SVGAGI. The CDR3 DNA reads as TGTGCCAGCAGCAAGGGAGTTCCAAGCTCCTACGAGCAGTACTTC. Its protein is CASSKGVPSSYEQYF.

V gene TRBV6-5 combines with J gene TRBJ2-1, with 7 nucleotides matching TRBD2. Germline lookup yields CDR1 MNHEY and CDR2 SVGAGI. Losses at the gene ends were 0 bases for V and 6 bases for J; bases not matched to a gene: 5. The CDR3 loop spans 15 amino acids. This chain's CDR3 is CASSYSQGGSNEQFF. CDR3 DNA sequence: TGTGCCAGCAGTTACTCTCAGGGAGGGAGCAATGAGCAGTTCTTC.

The chain links TRBV5-5 to TRBJ1-2; D is possibly TRBD1 (5 bases). Germline values: CDR1 SGHKS, CDR2 YYEKEE (reference sequence). The germline V and J ends were trimmed by 0 bases and 4 bases, with 16 bases remaining between them. This CDR3 contains 16 residues. The chain's CDR3 is CASSLEYQTGPYGYTF. The DNA for the CDR3 is TGTGCCAGCAGCTTGGAATATCAAACAGGACCCTATGGCTACACCTTC.

The chain recombines TRBV5-1 with TRBJ2-5; the D is unclear. Germline V gene lookup returns CDR1 SGHRS and CDR2 YFSETQ. The CDR3 has 14 residues. The ends were cut back, 0 bases at V and 5 bases at J, with 11 bases in the middle. As DNA, the CDR3 is TGCGCCAGCAGCTTGGGGAGCAGTGAGGAGACCCAGTACTTC. This translates into CASSLGSSEETQYF.

The chain joins TRBV6-1 to TRBJ1-2; 7 nucleotides line up with TRBD1. CDR3 size: 15 residues. The J segment lost 3 bases and the V segment lost 6 bases, leaving 10 bases of the junction unmatched. Germline V gene sequence: CDR1 MNHNS, CDR2 SASEGT. CDR3 DNA sequence: TGTGCCAGCAGAGCTGGACAGGACGGATACTATGGCTACACCTTC. Protein: CASRAGQDGYYGYTF.

The chain has TRBV25-1 and TRBJ2-7; D unclear. CDR3 size: 13 residues. CDR1 is MGHDK and CDR2 is SYGVNS in the germline V gene. Trimming took 7 bases from V and 2 from J, leaving 12 bases between them. In DNA form, the CDR3 reads TGTGCCAGCACTTCCACAGCCCCCTACGAGCAGTACTTC. It specifies CASTSTAPYEQYF.

V and J are TRBV19 and TRBJ2-1, with D perhaps TRBD2 (6 bases). Germline V gene data show CDR1 as LNHDA and CDR2 as SQIVND (reference sequence). CDR3 length: 13 residues. V lost 6 bases and J lost 8, with 14 bases in between. In nucleotides, the CDR3 is TGTGCCAGTAGGATGGGAGGAGCGGATGAGCAGTTCTTC. Translated: CASRMGGADEQFF.

The V call is TRBV28, the J call TRBJ1-3, with D tentatively TRBD1 (6 bases). The CDR3 extends over 16 amino acids. Trimming pared 5 bases from V and 1 base from J, leaving 15 bases between. From germline, CDR1 is MDHEN and CDR2 SYDVKM. The CDR3 protein is CASSQGGALSGNTIYF. In DNA, the CDR3 is TGTGCCAGCAGTCAAGGGGGGGCGCTATCTGGAAACACCATATATTTT.

V and J are TRBV28 and TRBJ1-2, with D tentatively TRBD1 (5 bases). The germline V and J ends were trimmed by 5 bases and 3 bases, with 13 bases remaining between them. The CDR3 consists of 14 residues. Germline-derived CDR1 and CDR2 are MDHEN and SYDVKM. The CDR3 reads CASSPVGGYYGYTF. The CDR3 nucleotides are TGTGCCAGCAGTCCAGTTGGGGGGTACTATGGCTACACCTTC.

The rearrangement links TRBV11-2 to TRBJ2-7; 7 bases are a match to TRBD1. Germline values: CDR1 SGHAT, CDR2 FQNNGV. With 0 bases clipped from V and 7 bases from J, the junction kept 21 bases outside the gene matches. CDR3 length equals 19 residues. The CDR3, as DNA: TGTGCCAGCAGCTTAGACCGGGGTGGGGACAGCCTATGGATGGGTGAGCAGTACTTC. It yields the protein CASSLDRGGDSLWMGEQYF.

The gene calls are TRBV7-3 and TRBJ2-2; possible D gene TRBD1, 6 bases. Deletions cut 5 bases from V and 2 bases from J, with 9 bases between. The CDR3 runs 14 residues. In germline, CDR1 is SGHTA, CDR2 FQGTGA. CDR3 bases: TGTGCCAGCAGCGTACAGGGTAACACCGGGGAGCTGTTTTTT. Encoded protein: CASSVQGNTGELFF.

The J gene is TRBJ2-1, the V gene TRBV15; TRBD2 is a possible D gene (5 bases). Trimming pared 0 bases from V and 6 bases from J, leaving 18 bases between. Germline-derived CDR1 and CDR2 are LNHNV and YYDKDF (reference sequence). CDR3 length: 17 amino acids. CDR3 sequence (DNA): TGTGCCACCAGCAGAGATGGTTCGAGTAGCGTGTTCAATGAGCAGTTCTTC. Amino acid sequence: CATSRDGSSSVFNEQFF.

The rearrangement joins TRBV5-1 to TRBJ1-1; maybe TRBD1 (6 bases). The CDR3 consists of 14 residues. Trimming removed 1 base from V and 6 bases from J, with 13 bases in between. Germline V CDR1 and CDR2: SGHRS, YFSETQ. CDR3 coding DNA: TGCGCCAGCAGCTTGTCCCAGGACAGCCCTGAAGCTTTCTTT. Translation gives CASSLSQDSPEAFF. Combining the CDR3 with reference TRBV5-1 and TRBJ1-1 gives the whole variable domain KAGVTQTPRYLIKTRGQQVTLSCSPISGHRSVSWYQQTPGQGLQFLFEYFSETQRNKGNFPGRFSGRQFSNSRSEMNVSTLELGDSALYLCASSLSQDSPEAFFGQGTRLTVV.

This clone was picked up one time. This chain connects TRBV14 to TRBJ2-7; 9 bases map to TRBD1. The trim removed 4 bases at V and 12 bases at J, leaving 10 bases unmatched. The V gene's germline CDR1 is SGHDN and CDR2 FVKESK. The length of the CDR3 is 13 residues. Here the CDR3 reads CASSPQQGAAVYF. CDR3 sequence (DNA): TGTGCCAGCAGCCCCCAACAGGGGGCTGCGGTGTACTTC. Together with reference TRBV14 and TRBJ2-7, the CDR3 gives the full variable domain: EAGVTQFPSHSVIEKGQTVTLRCDPISGHDNLYWYRRVMGKEIKFLLHFVKESKQDESGMPNNRFLAERTGGTYSTLKVQPAELEDSGVYFCASSPQQGAAVYFGPGTRLTVT.

The chain recombines TRBV28 with TRBJ2-5; D is perhaps TRBD1 (6 bases). The V gene's germline CDR1 is MDHEN and CDR2 SYDVKM. This CDR3 has 14 amino acids. V lost 2 bases, J lost 5 bases, and 12 bases lay in between. In nucleotides, the CDR3 is TGTGCCAGCAGTTTAGCCACAGGGTTGGAGACCCAGTACTTC. It translates to CASSLATGLETQYF.

The chain combines TRBV5-6 with TRBJ1-4, with a tentative D call TRBD1 (5 bases). The CDR3 runs to 14 residues. V was trimmed by 1 base and J by 7 bases, leaving 11 bases between them. Germline V gives CDR1 SGHDT, CDR2 YYEEEE. The CDR3 loop is CASSLWQGPEKLFF. The CDR3 nucleotides read TGTGCCAGCAGCTTGTGGCAGGGCCCTGAAAAACTGTTTTTT.